This note documents a single T cell receptor (beta chain) sequence. How the authors handled the data: Amplification from reference gene primers served as the basis for estimated nucleated cell counts. Profiling relied on immunoSEQ multiplex PCR, and the TCRdb table lists in-frame clones only, not all of them. V, J and clone size derive from that table, while D and trimming were established from the DNA sequence. This sample yields about 90,000 clones, of which 75% to 85% are seen a single time; about a tenth belongs to the top ten. This sample was included in a study of blood T cell repertoires in COVID-19. Background on the study: The United States, Italy and Spain were the sources of the acute and convalescent COVID-19 samples.

Unmatched junction bases numbered 8, after V lost 5 bases and J lost 8 bases. This CDR3 is 16 amino acids long. Germline V gene lookup returns CDR1 LNHNV and CDR2 YYDKDF (reference sequence). The TCR originated in a woman between 70 and 85 years old with acute or convalescent COVID-19. The J gene is TRBJ2-2, the V gene TRBV15, with 13 nucleotides matching TRBD2. Sequencing was done on a sample of peripheral blood. CDR3 coding DNA: TGTGCCACCAGCCGTGGACTAGCGGGAGCGTTGGGGGAGCTGTTTTTT. This codes for CATSRGLAGALGELFF.